Sequencing of this TCR beta chain was carried out in a study of blood T cell repertoires in COVID-19. Turning to the study itself: Both acute and convalescent COVID-19 samples were obtained from the United States, Italy and Spain. Sources were T cells, B-cell-depleted T cells, or PBMCs; the material itself was cDNA or gDNA.

J lost 3 bases, V lost 4 bases, and 12 bases had no gene match. This CDR3 contains 19 residues. Germline-derived CDR1 and CDR2 are LGHDT and YNNKEL (reference sequence). Authors' methods: It was from reference gene primer amplification that nucleated cell counts were estimated. Sequenced by immunoSEQ multiplex PCR; TCRdb stores in-frame clones only, minus some. The V and J calls and clone size are taken from that table; D and trimming were inferred from the DNA. This table has about 87,000 clones, roughly 89% appearing once. The sample consisted of peripheral blood. The rearrangement joins TRBV3-1 (or the pseudogene TRBV3-2) to TRBJ2-2; TRBD2 aligns across 12 bases. The sequence derives from an elderly woman with active COVID-19. The CDR3 loop reads CASSPGLAGSLRDTGELFF. The CDR3 DNA reads as TGTGCCAGCAGCCCCGGACTAGCGGGGTCGCTACGTGACACCGGGGAGCTGTTTTTT.